The T cell receptor (beta chain) described here comes from a study of OX40 agonist ivuxolimab in advanced cancers. Regarding the study in general: Ivuxolimab was a fully human IgG2 agonistic monoclonal antibody targeting the costimulatory receptor OX40 (CD134). Prior anti-PD-1, anti-PD-L1 or anti-CTLA-4 therapy was permitted, and approximately 42% of dose-escalation patients had received checkpoint inhibitors. Intravenous ivuxolimab was administered to patients every 2 weeks at six dose levels: 0.01, 0.1, 0.3, 1.5, 3 and 10 mg/kg. Peripheral TCRbeta sequencing aimed to test whether ivuxolimab altered TCR sequence diversity and caused clonal T-cell expansion. Of the roughly 54 dose-escalation patients, hepatocellular carcinoma was present in approximately 20, melanoma in approximately 15, renal cell carcinoma in 9 and head and neck cancer in 9. Partial responses were achieved by three dose-escalation patients, of whom one had hepatocellular carcinoma and two had cutaneous melanoma. The paper describes the monotherapy dose-escalation part (N of about 52 patients) of the phase I trial of ivuxolimab. In the dose-escalation cohort, over 65% of patients were male, and the mean age was roughly 60 years, with a range of 23 to 79.

Based on the germline V gene, the CDR1 and CDR2 sequences are SNHLY and FYNNEI. Counted from cysteine to phenylalanine, this CDR3 has 13 amino acids. CDR3 DNA is the only sequence kept; it has 39 bases, read in frame from the first base. V is cut back by 5 bases and J by 10 bases, with 8 bases in the junction unmatched. This clone showed up just a few times. Its antigen target is currently unknown. No much larger clonotype is one base removed from it; base qualities were not supplied. Genomic DNA was isolated from the sorted cells so that the TCRbeta CDR3 region could be sequenced. The immunoSEQ Assay was used for sequencing of TCRbeta CDR3 regions. TCRdb obtained this table from immuneACCESS and retained in-frame rearrangements with V and J assigned. These tables miss some clones; where compared with another copy, unresolved V genes account for less than half of the shortfall, and the remainder is unexplained. A total of about 70,000 clones appear in this sample, roughly nine tenths of them only once. The ten largest make up 11% of the sample.

Patients with autoimmune disease history or receiving systemic immunosuppression were excluded from the trial. In every dose cohort, peripheral blood was drawn for TCR sequencing at baseline, cycle 4 day 1, and cycle 7 day 1. Samples came from an open-label, multicenter, first-in-human phase I dose-escalation trial of ivuxolimab. Adults with locally advanced or metastatic melanoma, renal cell, hepatocellular, or head and neck squamous cell carcinoma were enrolled in the trial. CD4+ and CD8+ T cells were sorted separately from peripheral blood before TCR sequencing. Results the study describes overall, beyond this receptor: Partial responders in the 0.1-3.0 mg/kg groups had among the lowest normalized peripheral clonal expansion, especially among CD8+ T cells. The antigen specificity of the clonally expanded peripheral T cells was not determined. On average, CD8+ T cells showed more expanded clones than CD4+ T cells after ivuxolimab. Low levels of normalized T-cell clonal expansion were also seen in some patients who did not respond. At doses from 0.1 to 3.0 mg/kg, clonal expansion was seen in both CD4+ and CD8+ blood T cells between baseline and week 6.

The material sequenced was CD4+ or CD8+ T cells sorted from blood, taken in a trial of the OX40 agonist ivuxolimab. This chain joins TRBV2 to TRBJ2-7; 10 central nucleotides agree with TRBD1. The sequence came from an adult with an advanced solid tumor such as melanoma, head and neck, liver or kidney cancer. Here the CDR3 is given as CASSPGTGAIQYF. The bases read TGTGCCAGCAGTCCTGGGACAGGGGCGATCCAGTACTTC. The full variable domain, completed from the reference TRBV2 and TRBJ2-7 proteins outside the CDR3, reads EPEVTQTPSHQVTQMGQEVILRCVPISNHLYFYWYRQILGQKVEFLVSFYNNEISEKSEIFDDQFSVERPDGSNFTLKIRSTKLEDSAMYFCASSPGTGAIQYFGPGTRLTVT.